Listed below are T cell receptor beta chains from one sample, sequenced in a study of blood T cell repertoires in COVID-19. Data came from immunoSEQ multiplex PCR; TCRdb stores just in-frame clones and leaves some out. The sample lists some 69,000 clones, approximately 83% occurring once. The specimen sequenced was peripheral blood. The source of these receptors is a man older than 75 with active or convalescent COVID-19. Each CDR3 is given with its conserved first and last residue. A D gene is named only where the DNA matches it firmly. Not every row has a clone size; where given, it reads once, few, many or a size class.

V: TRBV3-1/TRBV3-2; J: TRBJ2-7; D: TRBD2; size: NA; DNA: TGTGCCAGCAGGCAGACTAGCGGGGGCCAGAGCTCCTACGAGCAGTACTTC; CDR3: CASRQTSGGQSSYEQYF
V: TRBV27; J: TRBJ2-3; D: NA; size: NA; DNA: TGTGCCAGCAGTTTATTGTCGGGAGCAATGAATACGCAGTATTTT; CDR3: CASSLLSGAMNTQYF
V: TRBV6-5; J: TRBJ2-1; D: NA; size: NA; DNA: TGTGCCAGCAGTTCAGGGTACAATGAGCAGTTCTTC; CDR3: CASSSGYNEQFF
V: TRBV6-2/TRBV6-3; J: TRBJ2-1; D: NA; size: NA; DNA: TGTGCCAGCAGTTACGAAATTGGGGGCGTCTACAATGAGCAGTTCTTC; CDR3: CASSYEIGGVYNEQFF
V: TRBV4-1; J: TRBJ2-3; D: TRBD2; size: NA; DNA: TGCGCCAGCAGCCAGACCCTCCCCAGCGGGGGTATCTTGAGCAGCGTGGGTACGCAGTATTTT; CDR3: CASSQTLPSGGILSSVGTQYF
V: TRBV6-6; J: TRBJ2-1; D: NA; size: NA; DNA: TGTGCCACCCATCGGCCGGGGGATGAGCAGTTCTTC; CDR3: CATHRPGDEQFF
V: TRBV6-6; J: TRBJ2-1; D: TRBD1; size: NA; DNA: TGTGCCAGCAGACTACCGGGACAGGGTCGAAATGAGCAGTTCTTC; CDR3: CASRLPGQGRNEQFF
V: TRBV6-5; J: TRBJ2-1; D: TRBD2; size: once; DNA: TGTGCCAGCAGTTATTTGGCGGGAGGGATTAATGAGCAGTTCTTC; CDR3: CASSYLAGGINEQFF
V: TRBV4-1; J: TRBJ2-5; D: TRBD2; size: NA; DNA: TGCGCCAGCAGCACGTCAGGGAGGGGTCAAGAGACCCAGTACTTC; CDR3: CASSTSGRGQETQYF
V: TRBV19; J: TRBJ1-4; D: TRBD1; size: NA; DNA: TGTGCCAGTAAGAGGACAGGACAATCAACTAATGAAAAACTGTTTTTT; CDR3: CASKRTGQSTNEKLFF
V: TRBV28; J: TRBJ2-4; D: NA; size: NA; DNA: TGTGCCAGCAGTGGGCCTGGGTTAGCCAAAAACATTCAGTACTTC; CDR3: CASSGPGLAKNIQYF
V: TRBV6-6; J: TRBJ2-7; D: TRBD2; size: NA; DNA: TGTGCCAGCAGGCTTAGCGGGGGGTCCTACGAGCAGTACTTC; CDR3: CASRLSGGSYEQYF
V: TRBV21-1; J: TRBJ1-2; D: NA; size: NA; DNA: TGTGCCAGCAGCAAAATGGGACAGGGCAACTTATTCTATGGCTACACCTTC; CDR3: CASSKMGQGNLFYGYTF
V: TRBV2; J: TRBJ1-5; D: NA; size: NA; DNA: TGTGCCAGCAGTCGAACTCAGAGCGGTCAGCCCCAGCATTTT; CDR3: CASSRTQSGQPQHF
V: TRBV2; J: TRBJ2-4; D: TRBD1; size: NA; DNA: TGTGCCAGCACCCTAATCCGGGACAGTAACATTCAGTACTTC; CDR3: CASTLIRDSNIQYF
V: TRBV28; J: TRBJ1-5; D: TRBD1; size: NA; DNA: TGTGCCAGCAGGCTCGGGACAGGCCCCCGCAATCAGCCCCAGCATTTT; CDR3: CASRLGTGPRNQPQHF
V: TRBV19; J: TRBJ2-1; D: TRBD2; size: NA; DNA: TGTGCCAGTAGTCCCTTTACTAGCGGGAGGGTGTACAATGAGCAGTTCTTC; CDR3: CASSPFTSGRVYNEQFF